This T cell receptor beta chain was identified during a study of blood T cell repertoires in COVID-19. Measured with immunoSEQ multiplex PCR; TCRdb has only the in-frame clones, and not every one. Of roughly 100,000 clones listed, around 85% are singletons. This clone was counted a single time. This CDR3 comprises 13 residues. Trimming took off 5 bases at V and 0 bases at J, with 5 bases between the two ends. Germline V gene lookup returns CDR1 SQVTM and CDR2 ANQGSEA. The sequencing input was peripheral blood. The clonotype originates from a woman in her 70s with active or convalescent COVID-19. The V call is TRBV29-1, the J call TRBJ2-6, with a weak D call TRBD2 (5 bases). DNA for the CDR3: TGCAGCGTTCGGGACTCTGGGGCCAACGTCCTGACTTTC. Protein: CSVRDSGANVLTF.